A single T cell receptor beta chain is shown here with its context. Its antigen is as yet unknown. Looked up from germline, CDR1 is MDHEN and CDR2 is SYDVKM. The length of the CDR3 is 15 residues. Between the trimmed V and J ends, which lost 5 bases and 1 base, there was a span of 14 bases. This specimen belongs to a study of cytomegalovirus exposure and HLA in healthy donors. Findings and caveats of the study: The tendency of first-cohort TCR clusters to co-occur in the 120 validation repertoires was the finding of a later analysis.

Using immunoSEQ multiplex PCR, the repertoire was profiled, and TCRdb retains in-frame clones only, with some absent. The table records 150,000 to 200,000 clones, approximately 84% of them present only once. The TCR originated in a man aged 18 to 35 in good health and CMV-seropositive. The sequencing sample was made of PBMCs. The rearrangement uses TRBV28 and TRBJ1-1; tentative D call: TRBD1 (6 bases). CDR3 sequence: CASSPSGHQNTEAFF. In DNA form, the CDR3 reads TGTGCCAGCAGTCCCTCGGGACACCAGAACACTGAAGCTTTCTTT.